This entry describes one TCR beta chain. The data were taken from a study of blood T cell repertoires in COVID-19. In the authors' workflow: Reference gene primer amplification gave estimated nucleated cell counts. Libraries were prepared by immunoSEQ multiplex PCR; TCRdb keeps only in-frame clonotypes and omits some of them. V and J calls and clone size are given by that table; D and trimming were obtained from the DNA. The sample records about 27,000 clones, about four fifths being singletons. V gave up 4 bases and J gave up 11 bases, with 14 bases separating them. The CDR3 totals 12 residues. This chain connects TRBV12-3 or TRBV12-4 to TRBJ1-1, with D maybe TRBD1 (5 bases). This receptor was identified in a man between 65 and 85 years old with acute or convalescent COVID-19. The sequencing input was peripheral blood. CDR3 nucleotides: TGTGCCAGCAGTTCCCAGGGCCCTGGGGCTTTCTTT. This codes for CASSSQGPGAFF.